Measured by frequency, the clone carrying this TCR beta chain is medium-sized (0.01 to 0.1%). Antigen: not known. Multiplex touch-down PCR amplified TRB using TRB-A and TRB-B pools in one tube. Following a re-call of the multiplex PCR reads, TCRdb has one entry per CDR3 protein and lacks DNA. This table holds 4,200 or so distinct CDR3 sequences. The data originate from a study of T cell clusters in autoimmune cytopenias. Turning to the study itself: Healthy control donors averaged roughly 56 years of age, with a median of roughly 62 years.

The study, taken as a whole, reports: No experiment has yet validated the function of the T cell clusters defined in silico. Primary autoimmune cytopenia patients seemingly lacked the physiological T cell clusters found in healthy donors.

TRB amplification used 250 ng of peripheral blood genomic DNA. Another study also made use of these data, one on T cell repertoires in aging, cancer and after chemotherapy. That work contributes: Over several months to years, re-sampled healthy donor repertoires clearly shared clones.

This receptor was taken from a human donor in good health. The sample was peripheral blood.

CDR3 protein: CSAGNGGNYGYTF. V gene TRBV29-1 combines with J gene TRBJ1-2; the TRBD1 assignment by TCRdb is unverifiable without DNA. This CDR3 region has 13 residues. Germline V gene data show CDR1 as SQVTM and CDR2 as ANQGSEA.